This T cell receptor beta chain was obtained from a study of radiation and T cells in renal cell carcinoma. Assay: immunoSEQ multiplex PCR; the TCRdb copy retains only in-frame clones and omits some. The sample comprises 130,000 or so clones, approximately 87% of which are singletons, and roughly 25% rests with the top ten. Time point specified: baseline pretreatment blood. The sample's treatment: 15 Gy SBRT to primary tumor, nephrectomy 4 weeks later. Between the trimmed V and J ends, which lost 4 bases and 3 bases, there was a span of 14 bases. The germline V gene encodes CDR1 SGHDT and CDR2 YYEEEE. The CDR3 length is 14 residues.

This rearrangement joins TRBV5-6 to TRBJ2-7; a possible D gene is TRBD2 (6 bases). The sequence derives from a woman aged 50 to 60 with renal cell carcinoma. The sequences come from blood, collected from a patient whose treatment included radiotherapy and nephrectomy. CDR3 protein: CASSRLVPLYEQYF. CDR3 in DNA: TGTGCCAGCAGCCGACTAGTCCCCCTCTACGAGCAGTACTTC.